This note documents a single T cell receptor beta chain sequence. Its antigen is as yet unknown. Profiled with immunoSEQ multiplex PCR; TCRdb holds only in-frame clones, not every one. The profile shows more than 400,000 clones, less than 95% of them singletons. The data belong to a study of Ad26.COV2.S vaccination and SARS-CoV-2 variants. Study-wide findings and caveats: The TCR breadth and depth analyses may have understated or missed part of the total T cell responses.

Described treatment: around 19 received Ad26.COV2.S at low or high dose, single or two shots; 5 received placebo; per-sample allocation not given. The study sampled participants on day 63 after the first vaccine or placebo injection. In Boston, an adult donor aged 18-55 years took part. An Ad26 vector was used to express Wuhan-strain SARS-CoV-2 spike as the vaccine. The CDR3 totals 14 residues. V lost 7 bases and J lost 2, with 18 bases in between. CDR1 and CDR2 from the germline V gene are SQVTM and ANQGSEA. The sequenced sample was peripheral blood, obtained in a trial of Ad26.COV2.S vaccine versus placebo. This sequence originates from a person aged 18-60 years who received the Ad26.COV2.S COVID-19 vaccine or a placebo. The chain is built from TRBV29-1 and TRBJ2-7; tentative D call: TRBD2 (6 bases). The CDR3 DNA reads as TGCAGCGCAAAGGAGGAGGGTACGGCCTACGAGCAGTACTTC. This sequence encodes CSAKEEGTAYEQYF.